Sequencing of this TCR beta chain was carried out in a study of siplizumab effects on memory and regulatory T cells. This clone was counted a few times. Its antigen is as yet unknown. General observations from the study: Naive T cells apparently outstripped memory cells in diversity and seemed major alloresponse contributors. Siplizumab significantly lowered the alloreactive sequences that could be traced to unstimulated CD4+ memory cells. Treg origin accounted for an average of roughly 65% of mappable alloreactive CD4+ clones with siplizumab and 25% to 30% in controls.

Profiled with immunoSEQ multiplex PCR; TCRdb holds only in-frame clones, not every one. In the table there are about 100,000 clones, 75% to 95% of which are singletons. What was sequenced was CD4+ T cells sorted from blood. The receptor's source is a human donor in good health.

The DNA of the CDR3 is TGTGCCAGCAGAAATCCGGACTCCTACGAGCAGTACTTC. Amino acids: CASRNPDSYEQYF. The chain carries TRBV27 and TRBJ2-7; D is unresolved. With 6 bases removed from V and 0 bases from J, the gap between germline ends came to 9 bases. Germline V gives CDR1 MNHEY, CDR2 SMNVEV (reference sequence). The CDR3 runs to 13 residues.